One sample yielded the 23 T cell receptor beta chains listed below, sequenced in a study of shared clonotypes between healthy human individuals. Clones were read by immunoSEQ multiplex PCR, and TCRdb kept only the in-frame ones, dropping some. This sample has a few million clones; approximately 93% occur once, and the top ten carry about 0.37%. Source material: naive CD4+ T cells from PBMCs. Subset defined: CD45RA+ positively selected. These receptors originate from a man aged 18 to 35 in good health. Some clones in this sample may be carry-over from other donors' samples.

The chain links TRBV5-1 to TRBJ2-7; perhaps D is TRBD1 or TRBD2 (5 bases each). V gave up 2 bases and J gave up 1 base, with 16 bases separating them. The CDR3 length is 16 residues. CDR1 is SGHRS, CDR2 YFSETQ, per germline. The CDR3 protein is CASSFGPRDGSYEQYF. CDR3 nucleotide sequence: TGCGCCAGCAGCTTTGGACCCCGGGACGGATCCTACGAGCAGTACTTC.

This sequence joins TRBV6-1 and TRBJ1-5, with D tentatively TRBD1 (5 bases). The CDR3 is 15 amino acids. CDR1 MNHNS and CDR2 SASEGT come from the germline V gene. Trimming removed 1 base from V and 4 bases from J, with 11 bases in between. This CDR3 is CASSEVYRFNQPQHF. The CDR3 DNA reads TGTGCCAGCAGTGAAGTCTACAGGTTTAATCAGCCCCAGCATTTT.

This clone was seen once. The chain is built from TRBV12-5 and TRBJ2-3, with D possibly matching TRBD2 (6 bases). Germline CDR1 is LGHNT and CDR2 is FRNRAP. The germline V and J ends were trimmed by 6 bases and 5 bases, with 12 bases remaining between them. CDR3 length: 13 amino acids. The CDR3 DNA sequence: TGTGCTAGTGGAACCTCGGGGGTAGATACGCAGTATTTT. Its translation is CASGTSGVDTQYF.

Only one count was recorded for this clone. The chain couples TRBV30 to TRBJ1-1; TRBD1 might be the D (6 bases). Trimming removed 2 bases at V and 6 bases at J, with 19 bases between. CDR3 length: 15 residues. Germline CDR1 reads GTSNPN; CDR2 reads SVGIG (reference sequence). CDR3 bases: TGTGCCTGGAGTCCTATTAGACAGGCTGGGGCTGAAGCTTTCTTT. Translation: CAWSPIRQAGAEAFF.

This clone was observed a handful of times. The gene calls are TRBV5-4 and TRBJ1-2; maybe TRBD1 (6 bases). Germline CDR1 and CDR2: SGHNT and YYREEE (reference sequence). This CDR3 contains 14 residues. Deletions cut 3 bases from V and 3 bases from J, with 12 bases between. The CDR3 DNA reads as TGTGCCAGCAGCTCAATACAGGGTGACTATGGCTACACCTTC. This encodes CASSSIQGDYGYTF.

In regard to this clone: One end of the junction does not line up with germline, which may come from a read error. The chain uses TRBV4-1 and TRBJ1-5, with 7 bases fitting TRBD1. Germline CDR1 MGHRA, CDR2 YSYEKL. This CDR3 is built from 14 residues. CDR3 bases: TGCGCCAGCAGCCCCGAAGGGGGCAACCAGCCCCAGCATTTT. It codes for CASSPEGGNQPQHF.

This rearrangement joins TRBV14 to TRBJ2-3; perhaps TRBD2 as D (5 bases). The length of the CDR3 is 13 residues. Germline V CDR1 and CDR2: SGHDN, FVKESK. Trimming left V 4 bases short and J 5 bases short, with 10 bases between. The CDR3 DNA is TGTGCCAGCAGCCGGGCCGGGGAAGATACGCAGTATTTT. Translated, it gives CASSRAGEDTQYF.

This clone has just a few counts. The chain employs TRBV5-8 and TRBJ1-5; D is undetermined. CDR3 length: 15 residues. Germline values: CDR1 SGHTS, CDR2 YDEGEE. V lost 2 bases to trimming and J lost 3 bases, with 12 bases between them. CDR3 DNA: TGTGCCAGCAGCTTTACACGGACCGCCAATCAGCCCCAGCATTTT. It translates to CASSFTRTANQPQHF.

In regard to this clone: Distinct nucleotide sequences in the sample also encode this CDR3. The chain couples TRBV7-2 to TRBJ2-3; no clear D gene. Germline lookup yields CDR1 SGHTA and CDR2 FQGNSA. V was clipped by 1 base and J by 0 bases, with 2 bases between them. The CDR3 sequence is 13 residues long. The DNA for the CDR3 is TGTGCCAGCAGCTTAGTAAGCACAGATACGCAGTATTTT. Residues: CASSLVSTDTQYF.

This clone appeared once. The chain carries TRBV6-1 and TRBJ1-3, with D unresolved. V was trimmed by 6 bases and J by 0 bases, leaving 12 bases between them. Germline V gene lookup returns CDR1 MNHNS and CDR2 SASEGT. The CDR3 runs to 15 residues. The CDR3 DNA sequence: TGTGCCAGCAGCACTCGGACCGGCTCTGGAAACACCATATATTTT. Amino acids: CASSTRTGSGNTIYF.

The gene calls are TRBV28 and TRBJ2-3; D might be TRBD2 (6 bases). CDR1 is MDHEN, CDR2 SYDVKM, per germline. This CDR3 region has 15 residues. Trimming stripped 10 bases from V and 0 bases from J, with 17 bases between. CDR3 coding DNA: TGTGCCACCAGCGAACCGGGGACTAGCACAGATACGCAGTATTTT. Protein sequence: CATSEPGTSTDTQYF.

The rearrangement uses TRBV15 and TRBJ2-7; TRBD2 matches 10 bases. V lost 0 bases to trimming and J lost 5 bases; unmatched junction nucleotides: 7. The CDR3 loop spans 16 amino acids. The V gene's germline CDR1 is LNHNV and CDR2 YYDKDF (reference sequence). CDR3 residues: CATSRDRLAGVNEQYF. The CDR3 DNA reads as TGTGCCACCAGCAGAGATCGGCTAGCGGGAGTAAACGAGCAGTACTTC.

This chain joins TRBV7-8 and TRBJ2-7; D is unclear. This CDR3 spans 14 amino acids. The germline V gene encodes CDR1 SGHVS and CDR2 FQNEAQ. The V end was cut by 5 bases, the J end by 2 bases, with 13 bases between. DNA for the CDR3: TGTGCCAGCAGCACCCGACCGGGCCCCTACGAGCAGTACTTC. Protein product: CASSTRPGPYEQYF.

CDR3 sequence: CASSTDRGRETQYF. CDR3 bases: TGCGCCAGCAGCACCGACAGGGGGCGTGAGACCCAGTACTTC. The chain combines TRBV5-1 with TRBJ2-5; the match to TRBD1 covers 10 bases. This CDR3 has 14 residues. The germline V gene has CDR1 SGHRS and CDR2 YFSETQ. Trimming removed 4 bases from V and 5 bases from J; junction bases left unmatched: 5.

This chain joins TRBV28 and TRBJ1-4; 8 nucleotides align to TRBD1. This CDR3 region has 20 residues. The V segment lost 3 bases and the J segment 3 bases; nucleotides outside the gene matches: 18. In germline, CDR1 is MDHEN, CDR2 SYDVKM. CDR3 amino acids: CASSFVALNRGRGPNEKLFF. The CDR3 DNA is TGTGCCAGCAGTTTCGTAGCCCTAAACAGGGGGAGGGGGCCTAATGAAAAACTGTTTTTT.

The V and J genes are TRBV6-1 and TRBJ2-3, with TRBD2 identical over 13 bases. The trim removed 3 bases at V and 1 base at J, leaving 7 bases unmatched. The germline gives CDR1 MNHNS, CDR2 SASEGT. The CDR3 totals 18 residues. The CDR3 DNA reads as TGTGCCAGCAGTGATAAGACTAGCGGGAGGAAGGGCACAGATACGCAGTATTTT. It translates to CASSDKTSGRKGTDTQYF.

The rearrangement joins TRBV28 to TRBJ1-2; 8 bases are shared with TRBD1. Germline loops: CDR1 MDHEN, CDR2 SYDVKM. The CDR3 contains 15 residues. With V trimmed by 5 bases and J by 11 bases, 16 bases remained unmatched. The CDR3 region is CASSVQGASYAGYTF. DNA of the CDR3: TGTGCCAGCAGTGTTCAGGGGGCGTCCTATGCTGGATACACCTTC.

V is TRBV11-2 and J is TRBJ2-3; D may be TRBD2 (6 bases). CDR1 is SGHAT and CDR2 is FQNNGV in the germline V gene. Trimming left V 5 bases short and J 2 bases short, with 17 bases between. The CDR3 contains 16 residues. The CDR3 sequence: CASSLIVAAYTDTQYF. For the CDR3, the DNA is TGTGCCAGCAGCCTGATAGTAGCGGCATACACAGATACGCAGTATTTT.

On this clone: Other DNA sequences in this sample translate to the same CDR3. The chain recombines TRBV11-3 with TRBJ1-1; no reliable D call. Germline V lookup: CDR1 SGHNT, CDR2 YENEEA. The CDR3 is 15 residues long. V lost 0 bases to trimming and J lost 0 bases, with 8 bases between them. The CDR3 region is CASSLDGRLNTEAFF. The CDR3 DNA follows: TGTGCCAGCAGCTTAGATGGACGGTTGAACACTGAAGCTTTCTTT. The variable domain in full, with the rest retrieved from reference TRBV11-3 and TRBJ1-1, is EAGVVQSPRYKIIEKKQPVAFWCNPISGHNTLYWYLQNLGQGPELLIRYENEEAVDDSQLPKDRFSAERLKGVDSTLKIQPAELGDSAVYLCASSLDGRLNTEAFFGQGTRLTVV.

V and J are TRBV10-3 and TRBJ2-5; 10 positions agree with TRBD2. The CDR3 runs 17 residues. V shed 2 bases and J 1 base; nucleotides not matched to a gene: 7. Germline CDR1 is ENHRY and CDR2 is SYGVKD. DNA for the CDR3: TGTGCCATCAGTGAGCCGTGGACTAGCGGCCTCCAAGAGACCCAGTACTTC. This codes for CAISEPWTSGLQETQYF.

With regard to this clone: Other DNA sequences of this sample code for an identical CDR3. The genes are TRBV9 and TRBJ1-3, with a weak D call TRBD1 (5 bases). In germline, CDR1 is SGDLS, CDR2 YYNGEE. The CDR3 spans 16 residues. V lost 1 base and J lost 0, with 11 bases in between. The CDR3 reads CASSVSPGSSGNTIYF. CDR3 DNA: TGTGCCAGCAGCGTATCTCCAGGGAGCTCTGGAAACACCATATATTTT.

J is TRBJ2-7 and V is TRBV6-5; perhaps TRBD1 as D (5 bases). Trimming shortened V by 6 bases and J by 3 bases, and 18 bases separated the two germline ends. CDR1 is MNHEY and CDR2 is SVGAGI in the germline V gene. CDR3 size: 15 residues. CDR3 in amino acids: CASRATGINFYEQYF. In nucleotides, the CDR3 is TGTGCCAGCAGGGCAACAGGAATTAATTTCTACGAGCAGTACTTC.

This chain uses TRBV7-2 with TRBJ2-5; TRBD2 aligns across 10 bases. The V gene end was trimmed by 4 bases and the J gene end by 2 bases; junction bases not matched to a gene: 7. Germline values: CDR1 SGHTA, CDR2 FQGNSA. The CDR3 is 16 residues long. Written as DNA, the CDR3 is TGTGCCAGCAGCTGGCTTAGCGGGAGGACACAAGAGACCCAGTACTTC. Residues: CASSWLSGRTQETQYF.